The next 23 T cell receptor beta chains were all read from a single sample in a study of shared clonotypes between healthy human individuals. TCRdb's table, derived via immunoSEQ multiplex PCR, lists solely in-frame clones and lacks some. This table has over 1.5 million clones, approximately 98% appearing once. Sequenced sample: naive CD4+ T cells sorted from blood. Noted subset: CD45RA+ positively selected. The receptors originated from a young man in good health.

Here the CDR3 reads CASSLQGFGSTQYF. The CDR3 nucleotides are TGTGCCAGCAGCTTACAGGGGTTCGGCTCGACCCAGTACTTC. V is TRBV7-6 and J is TRBJ2-5; D possibly corresponds to TRBD1 (6 bases). CDR3 length equals 14 residues. The germline V gene encodes CDR1 SGHVS and CDR2 FNYEAQ. With 2 bases removed from V and 7 bases from J, the gap between germline ends came to 14 bases.

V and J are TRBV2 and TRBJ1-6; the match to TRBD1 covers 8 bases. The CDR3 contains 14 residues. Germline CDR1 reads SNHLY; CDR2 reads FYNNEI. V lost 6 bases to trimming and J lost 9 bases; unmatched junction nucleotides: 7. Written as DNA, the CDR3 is TGTGCCAGCAGCGCGACAGGGGTAGGTTCACCCCTCCACTTT. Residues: CASSATGVGSPLHF.

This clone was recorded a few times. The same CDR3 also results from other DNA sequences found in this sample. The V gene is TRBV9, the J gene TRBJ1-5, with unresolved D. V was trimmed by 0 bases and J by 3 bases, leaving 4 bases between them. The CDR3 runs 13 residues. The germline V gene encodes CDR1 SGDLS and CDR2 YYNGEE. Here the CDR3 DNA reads TGTGCCAGCAGCGTAGATCCCAATCAGCCCCAGCATTTT. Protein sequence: CASSVDPNQPQHF.

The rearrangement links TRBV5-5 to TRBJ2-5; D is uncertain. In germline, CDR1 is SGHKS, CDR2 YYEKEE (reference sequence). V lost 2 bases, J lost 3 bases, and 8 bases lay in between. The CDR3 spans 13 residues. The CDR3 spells CASSFGTEETQYF. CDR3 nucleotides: TGTGCCAGCAGCTTCGGTACAGAAGAGACCCAGTACTTC.

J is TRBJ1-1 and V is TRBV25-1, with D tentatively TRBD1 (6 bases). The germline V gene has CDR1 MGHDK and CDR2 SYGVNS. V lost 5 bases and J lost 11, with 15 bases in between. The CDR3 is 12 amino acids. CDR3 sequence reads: CASSLLGGGAFF. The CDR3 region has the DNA TGTGCCAGCAGTTTATTAGGGGGTGGTGCTTTCTTT.

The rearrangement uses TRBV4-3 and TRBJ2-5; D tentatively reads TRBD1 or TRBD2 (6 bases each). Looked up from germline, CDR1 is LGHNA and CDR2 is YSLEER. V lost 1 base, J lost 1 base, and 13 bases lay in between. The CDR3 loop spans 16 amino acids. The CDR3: CASSQVGGPLQETQYF. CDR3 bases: TGCGCCAGCAGCCAAGTGGGGGGCCCCCTCCAAGAGACCCAGTACTTC.

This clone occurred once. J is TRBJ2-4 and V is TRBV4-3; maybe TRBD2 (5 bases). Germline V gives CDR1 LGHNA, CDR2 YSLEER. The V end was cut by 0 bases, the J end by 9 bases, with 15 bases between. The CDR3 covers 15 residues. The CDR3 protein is CASSQDNTISGIQYF. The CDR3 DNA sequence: TGCGCCAGCAGCCAAGATAACACAATCAGCGGCATTCAGTACTTC.

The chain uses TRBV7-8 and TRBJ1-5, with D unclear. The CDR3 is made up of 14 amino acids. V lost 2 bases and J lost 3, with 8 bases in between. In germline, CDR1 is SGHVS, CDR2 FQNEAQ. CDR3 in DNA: TGTGCCAGCAGCTTACGAGGGATCAATCAGCCCCAGCATTTT. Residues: CASSLRGINQPQHF.

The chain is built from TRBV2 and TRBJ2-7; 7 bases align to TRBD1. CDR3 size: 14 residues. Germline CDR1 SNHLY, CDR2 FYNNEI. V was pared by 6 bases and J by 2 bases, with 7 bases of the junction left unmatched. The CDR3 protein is CASRDRRSPYEQYF. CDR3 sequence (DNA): TGTGCCAGCAGGGACAGGAGGAGTCCCTACGAGCAGTACTTC.

CDR3 sequence (DNA): TGTGCCAGTAGTATCTTCGGGTTGTGGGGCTACACCTTC. This encodes CASSIFGLWGYTF. This chain joins TRBV19 and TRBJ1-2; unclear D gene. V was cut by 3 bases and J by 8 bases, with 13 bases left in between. Germline lookup yields CDR1 LNHDA and CDR2 SQIVND (reference sequence). The length of the CDR3 is 13 residues.

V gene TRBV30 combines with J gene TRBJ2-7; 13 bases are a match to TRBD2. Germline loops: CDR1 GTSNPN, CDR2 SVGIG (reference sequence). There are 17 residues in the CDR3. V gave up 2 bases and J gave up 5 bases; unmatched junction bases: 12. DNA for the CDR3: TGTGCCTGGAGTATATCGCGGACTAGCGGGAGTCTCCACGAGCAGTACTTC. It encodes CAWSISRTSGSLHEQYF.

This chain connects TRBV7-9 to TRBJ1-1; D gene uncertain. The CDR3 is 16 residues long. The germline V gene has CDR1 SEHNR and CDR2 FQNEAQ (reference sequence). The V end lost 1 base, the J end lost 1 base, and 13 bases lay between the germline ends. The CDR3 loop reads CASSLGLGGQNTEAFF. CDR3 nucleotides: TGTGCCAGCAGCTTAGGTCTGGGAGGTCAGAACACTGAAGCTTTCTTT.

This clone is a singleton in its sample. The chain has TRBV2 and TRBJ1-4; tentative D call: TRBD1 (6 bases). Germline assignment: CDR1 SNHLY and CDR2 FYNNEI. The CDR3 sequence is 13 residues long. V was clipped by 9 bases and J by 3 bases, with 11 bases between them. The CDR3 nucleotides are TGTGCCAGTAACAGGGATCCTAATGAAAAACTGTTTTTT. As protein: CASNRDPNEKLFF.

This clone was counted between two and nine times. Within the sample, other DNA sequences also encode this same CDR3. The CDR3 DNA reads TGTGCCAGCAGTGAGTACTACGAGCAGTACTTC. The encoded protein is CASSEYYEQYF. The V gene is TRBV2, the J gene TRBJ2-7; D is uncertain. CDR3 size: 11 residues. CDR1 and CDR2 (germline): SNHLY, FYNNEI. V was cut by 3 bases and J by 3 bases, with 3 bases left in between.

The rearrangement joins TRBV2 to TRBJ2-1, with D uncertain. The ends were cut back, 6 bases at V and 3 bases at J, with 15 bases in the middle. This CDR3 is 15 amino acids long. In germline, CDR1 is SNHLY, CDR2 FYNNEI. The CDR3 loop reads CASSPTRSFYNEQFF. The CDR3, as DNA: TGTGCCAGCAGCCCTACCCGATCCTTCTACAATGAGCAGTTCTTC.

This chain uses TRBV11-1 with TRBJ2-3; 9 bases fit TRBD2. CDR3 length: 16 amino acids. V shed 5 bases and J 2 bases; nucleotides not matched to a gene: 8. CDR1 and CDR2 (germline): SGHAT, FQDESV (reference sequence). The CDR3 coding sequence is TGTGCCAGCAGCGACAATAGCGGGAGAGTCACAGATACGCAGTATTTT. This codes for CASSDNSGRVTDTQYF. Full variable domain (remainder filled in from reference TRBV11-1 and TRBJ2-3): EAEVAQSPRYKITEKSQAVAFWCDPISGHATLYWYRQILGQGPELLVQFQDESVVDDSQLPKDRFSAERLKGVDSTLKIQPAELGDSAMYLCASSDNSGRVTDTQYFGPGTRLTVL.

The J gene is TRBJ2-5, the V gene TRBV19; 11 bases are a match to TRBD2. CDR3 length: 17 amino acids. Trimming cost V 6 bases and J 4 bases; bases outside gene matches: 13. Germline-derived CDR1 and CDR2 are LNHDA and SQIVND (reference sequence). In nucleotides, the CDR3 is TGTGCCAGTAGCCCTAAAAAGGGACTAGCGGCCCGAGAGACCCAGTACTTC. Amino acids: CASSPKKGLAARETQYF.

CDR3 in DNA: TGTGCCAGCAGCAATACCCACCGGGGTAACACCGGGGAGCTGTTTTTT. It is translated as CASSNTHRGNTGELFF. J is TRBJ2-2 and V is TRBV5-4; perhaps TRBD2 as D (5 bases). In germline, CDR1 is SGHNT, CDR2 YYREEE (reference sequence). V was clipped by 4 bases and J by 2 bases, with 15 bases between them. The CDR3 is made up of 16 amino acids.

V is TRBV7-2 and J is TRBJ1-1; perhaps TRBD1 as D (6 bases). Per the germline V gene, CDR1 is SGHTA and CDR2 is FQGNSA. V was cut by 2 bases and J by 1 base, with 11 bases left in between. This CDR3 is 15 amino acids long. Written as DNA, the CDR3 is TGTGCCAGCAGCTTAAAAGGAGGGGGGAACACTGAAGCTTTCTTT. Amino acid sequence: CASSLKGGGNTEAFF.

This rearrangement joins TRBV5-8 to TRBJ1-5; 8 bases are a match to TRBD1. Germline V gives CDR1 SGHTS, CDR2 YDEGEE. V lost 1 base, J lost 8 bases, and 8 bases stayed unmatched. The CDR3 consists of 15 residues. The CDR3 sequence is CASSLWAGGGEPQHF. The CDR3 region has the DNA TGTGCCAGCAGCTTGTGGGCAGGGGGCGGGGAGCCCCAGCATTTT.

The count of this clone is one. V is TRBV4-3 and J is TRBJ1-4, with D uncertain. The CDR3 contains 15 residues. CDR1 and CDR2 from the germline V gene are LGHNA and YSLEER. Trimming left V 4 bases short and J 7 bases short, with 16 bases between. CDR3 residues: CASSRAGPRPEKLFF. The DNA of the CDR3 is TGCGCCAGCAGCCGCGCCGGACCCCGTCCTGAAAAACTGTTTTTT.

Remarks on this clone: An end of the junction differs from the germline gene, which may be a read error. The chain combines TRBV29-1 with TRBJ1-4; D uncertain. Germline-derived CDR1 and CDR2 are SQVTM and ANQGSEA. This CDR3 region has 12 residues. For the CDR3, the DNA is TGCAGCGTCGAAGGGTTCTCTGAAAAACTGTTTTTT. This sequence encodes CSVEGFSEKLFF.

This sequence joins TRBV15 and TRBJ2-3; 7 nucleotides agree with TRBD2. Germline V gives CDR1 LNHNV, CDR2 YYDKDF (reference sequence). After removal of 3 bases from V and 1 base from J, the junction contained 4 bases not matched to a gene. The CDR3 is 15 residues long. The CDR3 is CATSSRAGGTDTQYF. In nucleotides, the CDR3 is TGTGCCACCAGCAGTAGGGCGGGAGGCACAGATACGCAGTATTTT.